The sample holds a few counts of the clone carrying this T cell receptor (beta chain). What it recognizes is unknown. The sample is drawn from a study of vaccination and CD4 T cells after COVID-19. Across the study: Six men and four women formed the convalescents, two being Hispanic. A vaccine, either BNT162b2 or mRNA-1273, was given to participants in two doses.

J lost 5 bases, V lost 6 bases, and 6 bases had no gene match. CDR3 length equals 14 residues. Germline V gene lookup returns CDR1 DFQATT and CDR2 SNEGSKA (reference sequence). MiXCR was run by TCRdb on the PCR reads, yielding one entry per CDR3 protein. Here the sample spans some 20,000 distinct CDR3 sequences, under 60% being singletons. Study-wide findings and caveats: Convalescent patients studied were relatively few, and early post-infection timepoints were absent.

The sequence came from a human donor who had recovered from COVID-19. The rearrangement joins TRBV20-1 to TRBJ2-5; 13 bases align to TRBD2. This material consisted of CD4+ T cells from blood, taken before SARS-CoV-2 vaccination. The chain's CDR3 is CSADTSGRAETQYF. CDR3 nucleotides: TGCAGTGCAGACACTAGCGGGAGGGCCGAGACCCAGTACTTC.